This T cell receptor beta chain was captured by sequencing in a study of technical replicates of blood from several donors. The assay was immunoSEQ multiplex PCR, and TCRdb's table has in-frame clones only and misses some. The table records tens of thousands of clones, just over 90% of them present only once. CDR1 is GTSNPN and CDR2 is SVGIG in the germline V gene (reference sequence). V dropped 1 base and J dropped 0; count of bases not matched to a gene: 6. This CDR3 contains 17 residues. The sample was T cells isolated from PBMCs. The TCR sequence derives from a human donor in good health. The V call is TRBV30, the J call TRBJ1-6; 7 bases match TRBD1. The CDR3 coding sequence is TGTGCCTGGAGTGAGAAACAGGGGAGCTCCTATAATTCACCCCTCCACTTT. It is translated as CAWSEKQGSSYNSPLHF.